This TCR beta chain was observed in a study of T cells in Graves' hyperthyroidism and ophthalmopathy. Overall study results and limits: Most clonotypes expanded in the thyroid (above 0.001) were also present in blood.

The TCR beta CDR3 regions underwent amplification using RNA transcripts as the source. The HTBI primer set was used in a first-round RT-PCR of the TCR CDR3. TCRdb analysed the multiplex PCR reads with MiXCR anew, one entry per CDR3 protein. The sample gives 600,000 or so distinct CDR3 sequences, 15% to 20% of which show up once; 3.8% is in the top ten. Lactation, pregnancy, other autoimmune disease or uncontrolled infection excluded patients. This clonotype has a count of ten or more. Its antigen is currently unknown. From germline, CDR1 is SGHTA and CDR2 FQGNSA. The V end was cut by 0 bases, the J end by 5 bases, with 10 bases between. This CDR3 has 14 amino acids.

The receptor was derived from a woman aged 30 to 39 with Graves' hyperthyroidism. Sequencing was carried out using blood. The chain combines TRBV7-2 with TRBJ2-5, with D unresolved. This chain's CDR3 is CASSLARVQETQYF. DNA for the CDR3: TGTGCCAGCAGCTTAGCAAGGGTCCAGGAGACCCAGTACTTC.